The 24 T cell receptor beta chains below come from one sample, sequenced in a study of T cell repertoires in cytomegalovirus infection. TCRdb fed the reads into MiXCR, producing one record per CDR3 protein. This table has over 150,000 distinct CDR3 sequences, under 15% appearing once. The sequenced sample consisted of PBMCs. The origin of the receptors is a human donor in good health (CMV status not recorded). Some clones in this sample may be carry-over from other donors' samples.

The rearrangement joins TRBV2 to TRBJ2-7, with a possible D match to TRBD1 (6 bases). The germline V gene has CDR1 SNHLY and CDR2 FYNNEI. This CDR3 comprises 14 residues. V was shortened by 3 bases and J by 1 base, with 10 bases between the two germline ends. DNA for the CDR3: TGTGCCAGCAGTGAGGACGGACAGTCCTACGAGCAGTACTTC. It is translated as CASSEDGQSYEQYF.

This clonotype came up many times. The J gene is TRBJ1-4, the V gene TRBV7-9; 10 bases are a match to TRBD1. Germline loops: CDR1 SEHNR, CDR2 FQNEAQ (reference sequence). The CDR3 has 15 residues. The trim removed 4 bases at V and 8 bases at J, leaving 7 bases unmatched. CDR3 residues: CASSSSRTGGEKLFF. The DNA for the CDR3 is TGTGCCAGCAGCTCGTCGCGGACAGGGGGAGAAAAACTGTTTTTT.

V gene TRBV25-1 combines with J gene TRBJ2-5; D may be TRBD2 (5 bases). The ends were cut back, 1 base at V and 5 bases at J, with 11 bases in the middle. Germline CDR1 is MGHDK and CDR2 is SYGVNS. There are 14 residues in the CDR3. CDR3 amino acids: CASSEFGESETQYF. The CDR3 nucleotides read TGTGCCAGCAGTGAATTCGGGGAATCGGAGACCCAGTACTTC.

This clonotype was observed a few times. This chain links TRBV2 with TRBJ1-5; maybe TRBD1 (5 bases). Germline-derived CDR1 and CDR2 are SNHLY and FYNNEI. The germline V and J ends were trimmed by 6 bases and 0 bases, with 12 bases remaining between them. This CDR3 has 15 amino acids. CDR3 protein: CASSSDIYSNQPQHF. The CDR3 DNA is TGTGCCAGCAGCTCGGACATCTATAGCAATCAGCCCCAGCATTTT.

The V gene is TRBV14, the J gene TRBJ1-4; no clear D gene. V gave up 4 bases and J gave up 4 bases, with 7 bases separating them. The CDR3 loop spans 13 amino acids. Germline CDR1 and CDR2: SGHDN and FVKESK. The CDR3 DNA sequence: TGTGCCAGCAGCCGTAGTCTTAATGAAAAACTGTTTTTT. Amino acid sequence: CASSRSLNEKLFF.

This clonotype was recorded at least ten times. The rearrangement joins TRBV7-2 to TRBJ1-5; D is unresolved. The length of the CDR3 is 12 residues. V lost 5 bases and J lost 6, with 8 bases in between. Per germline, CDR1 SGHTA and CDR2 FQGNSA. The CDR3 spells CASSTGVQPQHF. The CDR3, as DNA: TGTGCCAGCAGCACGGGAGTTCAGCCCCAGCATTTT.

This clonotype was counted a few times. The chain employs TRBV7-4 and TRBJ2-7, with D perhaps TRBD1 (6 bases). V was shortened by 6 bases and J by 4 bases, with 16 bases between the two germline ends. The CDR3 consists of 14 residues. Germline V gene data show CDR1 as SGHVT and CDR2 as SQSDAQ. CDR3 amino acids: CASRSTGTNYEQYF. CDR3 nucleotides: TGTGCCAGCAGGTCCACAGGGACCAATTACGAGCAGTACTTC.

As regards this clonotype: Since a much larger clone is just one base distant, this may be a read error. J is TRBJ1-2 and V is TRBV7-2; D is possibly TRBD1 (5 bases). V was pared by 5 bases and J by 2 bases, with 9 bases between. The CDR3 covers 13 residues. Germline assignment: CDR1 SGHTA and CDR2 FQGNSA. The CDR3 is CTSSRTFNYGYTF. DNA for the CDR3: TGTACCAGCAGCCGGACATTCAACTATGGCTACACCTTC. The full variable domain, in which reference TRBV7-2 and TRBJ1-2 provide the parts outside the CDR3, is GAGVSQSPSNKVTEKGKDVELRCDPISGHTALYWYRQSLGQGLEFLIYFQGNSAPDKSGLPSDRFSAERTGGSVSTLTIQRTQQEDSAVYLCTSSRTFNYGYTFGSGTRLTVV.

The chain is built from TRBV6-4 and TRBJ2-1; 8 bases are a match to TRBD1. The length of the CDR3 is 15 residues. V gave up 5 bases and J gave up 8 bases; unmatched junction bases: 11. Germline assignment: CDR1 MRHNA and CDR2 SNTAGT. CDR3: CASSPGQAQGDEQFF. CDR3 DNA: TGTGCCAGCAGTCCGGGACAGGCCCAAGGGGATGAGCAGTTCTTC.

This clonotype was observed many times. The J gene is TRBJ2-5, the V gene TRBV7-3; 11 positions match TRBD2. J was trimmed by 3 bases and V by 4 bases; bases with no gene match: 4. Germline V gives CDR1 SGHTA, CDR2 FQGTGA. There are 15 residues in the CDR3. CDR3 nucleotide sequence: TGTGCCAGCAGCTCTACGGGACTAGCGGAAGAGACCCAGTACTTC. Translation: CASSSTGLAEETQYF.

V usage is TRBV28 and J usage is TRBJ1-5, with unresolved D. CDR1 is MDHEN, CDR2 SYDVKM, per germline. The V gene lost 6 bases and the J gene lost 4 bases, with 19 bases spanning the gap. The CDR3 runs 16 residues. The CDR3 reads CASSLPRITVNQPQHF. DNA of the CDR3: TGTGCCAGCAGCCTCCCTCGGATCACTGTGAATCAGCCCCAGCATTTT.

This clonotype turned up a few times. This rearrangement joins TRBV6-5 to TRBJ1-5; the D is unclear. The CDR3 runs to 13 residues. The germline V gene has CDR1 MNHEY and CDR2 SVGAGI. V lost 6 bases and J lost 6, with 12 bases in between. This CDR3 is CASSISGSQPQHF. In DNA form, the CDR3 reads TGTGCCAGCAGCATCTCGGGGAGTCAGCCCCAGCATTTT.

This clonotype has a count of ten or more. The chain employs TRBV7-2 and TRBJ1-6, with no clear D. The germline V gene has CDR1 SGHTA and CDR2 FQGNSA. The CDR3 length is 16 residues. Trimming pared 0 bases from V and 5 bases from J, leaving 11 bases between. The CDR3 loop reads CASSLASGRDNSPLHF. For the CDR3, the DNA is TGTGCCAGCAGCTTAGCGAGCGGCAGAGATAATTCACCCCTCCACTTT.

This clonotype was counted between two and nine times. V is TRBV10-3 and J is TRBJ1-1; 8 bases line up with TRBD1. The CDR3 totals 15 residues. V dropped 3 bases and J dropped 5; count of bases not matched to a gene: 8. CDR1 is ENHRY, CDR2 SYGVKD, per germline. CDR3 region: CAISDTQGVMTEAFF. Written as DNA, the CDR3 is TGTGCCATCAGTGACACACAGGGGGTTATGACTGAAGCTTTCTTT.

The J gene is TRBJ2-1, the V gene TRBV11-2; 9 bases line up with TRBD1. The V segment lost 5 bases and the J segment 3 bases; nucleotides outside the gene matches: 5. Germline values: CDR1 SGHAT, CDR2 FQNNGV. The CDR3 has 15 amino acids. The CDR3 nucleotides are TGTGCCAGCAGCACCGACAGGGGGGACTACAATGAGCAGTTCTTC. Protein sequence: CASSTDRGDYNEQFF.

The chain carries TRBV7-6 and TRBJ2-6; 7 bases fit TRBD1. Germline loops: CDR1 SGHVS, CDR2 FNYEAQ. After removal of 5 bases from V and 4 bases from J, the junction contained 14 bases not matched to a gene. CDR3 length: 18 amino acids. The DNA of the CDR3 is TGTGCCAGCAGCGGTGACAGGGAAAGCTGGGCAGGGGCCAACGTCCTGACTTTC. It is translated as CASSGDRESWAGANVLTF.

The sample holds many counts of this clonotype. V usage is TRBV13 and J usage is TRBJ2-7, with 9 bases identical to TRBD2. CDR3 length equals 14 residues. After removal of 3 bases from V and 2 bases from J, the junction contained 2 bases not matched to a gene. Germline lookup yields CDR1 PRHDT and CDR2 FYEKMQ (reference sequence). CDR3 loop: CASSFSGGAYEQYF. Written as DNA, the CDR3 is TGTGCCAGCAGCTTTAGCGGGGGTGCCTACGAGCAGTACTTC.

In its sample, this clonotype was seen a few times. As DNA, the CDR3 is TGTGCCAGCATCCGGGGAGGCGCCCGCTCTGGAAACACCATATATTTT. It translates to CASIRGGARSGNTIYF. V usage is TRBV11-2 and J usage is TRBJ1-3; unclear D gene. Germline V CDR1 and CDR2: SGHAT, FQNNGV. The CDR3 sequence is 16 residues long. Trimming cost V 7 bases and J 0 bases, with 16 bases left between them.

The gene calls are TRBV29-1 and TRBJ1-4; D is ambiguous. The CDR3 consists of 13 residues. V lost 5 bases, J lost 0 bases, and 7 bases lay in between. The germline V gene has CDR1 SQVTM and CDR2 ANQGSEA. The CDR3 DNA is TGCAGCGTTAAGGATCCAACTAATGAAAAACTGTTTTTT. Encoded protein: CSVKDPTNEKLFF.

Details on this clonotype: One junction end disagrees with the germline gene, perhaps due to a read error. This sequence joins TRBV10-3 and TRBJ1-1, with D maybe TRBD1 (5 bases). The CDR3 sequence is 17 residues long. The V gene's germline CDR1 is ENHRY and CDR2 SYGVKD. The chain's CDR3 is CVIGSEVRGYMNTEAFF. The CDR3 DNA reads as TGTGTCATCGGGTCTGAAGTGAGGGGTTACATGAACACTGAAGCTTTCTTT.

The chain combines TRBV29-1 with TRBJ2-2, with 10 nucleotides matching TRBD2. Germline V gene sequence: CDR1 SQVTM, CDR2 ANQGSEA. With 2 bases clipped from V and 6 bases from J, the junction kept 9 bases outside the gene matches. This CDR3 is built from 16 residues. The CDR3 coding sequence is TGCAGCGTTGAAAGCCCGCTAGCGGGAGTTGCCGGGGAGCTGTTTTTT. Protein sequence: CSVESPLAGVAGELFF.

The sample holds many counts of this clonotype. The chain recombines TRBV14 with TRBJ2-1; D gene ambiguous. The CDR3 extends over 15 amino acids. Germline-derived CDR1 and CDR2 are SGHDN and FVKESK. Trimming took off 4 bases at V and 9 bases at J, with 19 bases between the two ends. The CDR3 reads CASSLRTPMSSEQFF. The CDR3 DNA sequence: TGTGCCAGCAGCCTCCGGACCCCCATGAGCAGTGAGCAGTTCTTC.

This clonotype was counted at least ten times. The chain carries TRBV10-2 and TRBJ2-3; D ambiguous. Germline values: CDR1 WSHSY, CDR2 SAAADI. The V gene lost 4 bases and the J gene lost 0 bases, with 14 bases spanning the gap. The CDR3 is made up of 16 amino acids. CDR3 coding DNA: TGCGCCAGCAGTGTGGGAACCCACCATAGCACAGATACGCAGTATTTT. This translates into CASSVGTHHSTDTQYF.

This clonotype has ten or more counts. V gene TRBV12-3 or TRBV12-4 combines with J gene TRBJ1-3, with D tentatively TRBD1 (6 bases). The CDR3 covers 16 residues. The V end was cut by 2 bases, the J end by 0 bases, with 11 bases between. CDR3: CASSLRQASSGNTIYF. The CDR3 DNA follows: TGTGCCAGCAGTTTAAGACAGGCAAGCTCTGGAAACACCATATATTTT.